This entry features one TCR beta chain sequence. The sample comes from a study of response to subunit inactivated influenza vaccine. One entry per CDR3 protein results from TCRdb running MiXCR on the RT-PCR reads. In the table there are roughly 540,000 distinct CDR3 sequences, roughly 25% of which are singletons. Germline CDR1 KGHSH, CDR2 LQKENI. The CDR3 length is 18 residues. The V gene lost 2 bases and the J gene lost 4 bases, with 18 bases spanning the gap. This sample also belongs to another study, concerning T cells expressing NK-cell markers. This second report adds: 5'RACE template switching with UMIs produced the TCR beta cDNA. Sequencing covered eight donors, seven HCMV-seropositive and one seronegative.

The sequenced sample was CD4+ T cells sorted from PBMCs, obtained approximately 13 days after vaccination. This receptor was obtained from a man in his fifties or sixties who received an inactivated influenza vaccine. The chain is built from TRBV18 and TRBJ2-6; D is ambiguous. The CDR3 region has the DNA TGTGCCAGCTCACCAGTCCAACCTCCGGAGTTCGGGGCCAACGTCCTGACTTTC. It translates to CASSPVQPPEFGANVLTF.